This TCR beta chain was sequenced in a study of control samples from healthy donors and cancer patients (dated by TCRdb to the early 2020s). Points on this clone: The target of this receptor is not known. Nothing much larger sits one base from this clone, and base qualities are not available.

Libraries were prepared through the immunoSEQ multiplex PCR assay. TCRdb provides this immuneACCESS table in a form limited to in-frame rearrangements. Some clones are lacking; in checked studies, under half of them reflect an unresolved V gene, and why the rest are absent is not known. In all, the sample holds 350,000 to 450,000 clones, and 90% of those were seen once. The ten top clones hold around 6.4% of the sample. Sequencing input: PBMCs. This receptor was obtained from a man aged 35-49 years with head and neck cancer.

The bases read TGTGCCAGCAGTGACGGGAATGAGCAGTTCTTC. Its protein product is CASSDGNEQFF. The rearrangement joined TRBV6-2 or TRBV6-3 to TRBJ2-1, with no confident D gene call. CDR1 and CDR2 (MNHEY, SVGEGT) derive from the germline V gene. Taken from cysteine to phenylalanine, the CDR3 has 11 residues. Only the CDR3 DNA stays, 33 bases, in frame from base 1. V gives up 5 bases and J gives up 7 bases, and the segment between their germline ends measures 6 bases.